The text below deals with one TCR beta chain. These data come from a study of T cells in Graves' hyperthyroidism and ophthalmopathy. Amplification of TCR beta CDR3 regions used RNA as the template. First-round RT-PCR of the TCR CDR3 relied on the HTBI primer set. Using its own MiXCR run on the multiplex PCR reads, TCRdb lists one record per CDR3 protein. The sample lists hundreds of thousands of distinct CDR3 sequences; over 40% were seen once. The receptor's source is an adult man with Graves' disease, either hyperthyroidism or ophthalmopathy (not recorded which). The sequenced sample consisted of peripheral blood or thyroid tissue (not recorded which).

CDR3 region: CASSFAAGQETQYF. The CDR3 nucleotides are TGCGCCAGCAGCTTTGCAGCGGGACAAGAGACCCAGTACTTC. The chain couples TRBV5-1 to TRBJ2-5; 7 nucleotides match TRBD2. Germline CDR1 SGHRS, CDR2 YFSETQ. Germline trimming cut 2 bases from V and 2 bases from J; bases unmatched to any gene: 3. This CDR3 comprises 14 residues.